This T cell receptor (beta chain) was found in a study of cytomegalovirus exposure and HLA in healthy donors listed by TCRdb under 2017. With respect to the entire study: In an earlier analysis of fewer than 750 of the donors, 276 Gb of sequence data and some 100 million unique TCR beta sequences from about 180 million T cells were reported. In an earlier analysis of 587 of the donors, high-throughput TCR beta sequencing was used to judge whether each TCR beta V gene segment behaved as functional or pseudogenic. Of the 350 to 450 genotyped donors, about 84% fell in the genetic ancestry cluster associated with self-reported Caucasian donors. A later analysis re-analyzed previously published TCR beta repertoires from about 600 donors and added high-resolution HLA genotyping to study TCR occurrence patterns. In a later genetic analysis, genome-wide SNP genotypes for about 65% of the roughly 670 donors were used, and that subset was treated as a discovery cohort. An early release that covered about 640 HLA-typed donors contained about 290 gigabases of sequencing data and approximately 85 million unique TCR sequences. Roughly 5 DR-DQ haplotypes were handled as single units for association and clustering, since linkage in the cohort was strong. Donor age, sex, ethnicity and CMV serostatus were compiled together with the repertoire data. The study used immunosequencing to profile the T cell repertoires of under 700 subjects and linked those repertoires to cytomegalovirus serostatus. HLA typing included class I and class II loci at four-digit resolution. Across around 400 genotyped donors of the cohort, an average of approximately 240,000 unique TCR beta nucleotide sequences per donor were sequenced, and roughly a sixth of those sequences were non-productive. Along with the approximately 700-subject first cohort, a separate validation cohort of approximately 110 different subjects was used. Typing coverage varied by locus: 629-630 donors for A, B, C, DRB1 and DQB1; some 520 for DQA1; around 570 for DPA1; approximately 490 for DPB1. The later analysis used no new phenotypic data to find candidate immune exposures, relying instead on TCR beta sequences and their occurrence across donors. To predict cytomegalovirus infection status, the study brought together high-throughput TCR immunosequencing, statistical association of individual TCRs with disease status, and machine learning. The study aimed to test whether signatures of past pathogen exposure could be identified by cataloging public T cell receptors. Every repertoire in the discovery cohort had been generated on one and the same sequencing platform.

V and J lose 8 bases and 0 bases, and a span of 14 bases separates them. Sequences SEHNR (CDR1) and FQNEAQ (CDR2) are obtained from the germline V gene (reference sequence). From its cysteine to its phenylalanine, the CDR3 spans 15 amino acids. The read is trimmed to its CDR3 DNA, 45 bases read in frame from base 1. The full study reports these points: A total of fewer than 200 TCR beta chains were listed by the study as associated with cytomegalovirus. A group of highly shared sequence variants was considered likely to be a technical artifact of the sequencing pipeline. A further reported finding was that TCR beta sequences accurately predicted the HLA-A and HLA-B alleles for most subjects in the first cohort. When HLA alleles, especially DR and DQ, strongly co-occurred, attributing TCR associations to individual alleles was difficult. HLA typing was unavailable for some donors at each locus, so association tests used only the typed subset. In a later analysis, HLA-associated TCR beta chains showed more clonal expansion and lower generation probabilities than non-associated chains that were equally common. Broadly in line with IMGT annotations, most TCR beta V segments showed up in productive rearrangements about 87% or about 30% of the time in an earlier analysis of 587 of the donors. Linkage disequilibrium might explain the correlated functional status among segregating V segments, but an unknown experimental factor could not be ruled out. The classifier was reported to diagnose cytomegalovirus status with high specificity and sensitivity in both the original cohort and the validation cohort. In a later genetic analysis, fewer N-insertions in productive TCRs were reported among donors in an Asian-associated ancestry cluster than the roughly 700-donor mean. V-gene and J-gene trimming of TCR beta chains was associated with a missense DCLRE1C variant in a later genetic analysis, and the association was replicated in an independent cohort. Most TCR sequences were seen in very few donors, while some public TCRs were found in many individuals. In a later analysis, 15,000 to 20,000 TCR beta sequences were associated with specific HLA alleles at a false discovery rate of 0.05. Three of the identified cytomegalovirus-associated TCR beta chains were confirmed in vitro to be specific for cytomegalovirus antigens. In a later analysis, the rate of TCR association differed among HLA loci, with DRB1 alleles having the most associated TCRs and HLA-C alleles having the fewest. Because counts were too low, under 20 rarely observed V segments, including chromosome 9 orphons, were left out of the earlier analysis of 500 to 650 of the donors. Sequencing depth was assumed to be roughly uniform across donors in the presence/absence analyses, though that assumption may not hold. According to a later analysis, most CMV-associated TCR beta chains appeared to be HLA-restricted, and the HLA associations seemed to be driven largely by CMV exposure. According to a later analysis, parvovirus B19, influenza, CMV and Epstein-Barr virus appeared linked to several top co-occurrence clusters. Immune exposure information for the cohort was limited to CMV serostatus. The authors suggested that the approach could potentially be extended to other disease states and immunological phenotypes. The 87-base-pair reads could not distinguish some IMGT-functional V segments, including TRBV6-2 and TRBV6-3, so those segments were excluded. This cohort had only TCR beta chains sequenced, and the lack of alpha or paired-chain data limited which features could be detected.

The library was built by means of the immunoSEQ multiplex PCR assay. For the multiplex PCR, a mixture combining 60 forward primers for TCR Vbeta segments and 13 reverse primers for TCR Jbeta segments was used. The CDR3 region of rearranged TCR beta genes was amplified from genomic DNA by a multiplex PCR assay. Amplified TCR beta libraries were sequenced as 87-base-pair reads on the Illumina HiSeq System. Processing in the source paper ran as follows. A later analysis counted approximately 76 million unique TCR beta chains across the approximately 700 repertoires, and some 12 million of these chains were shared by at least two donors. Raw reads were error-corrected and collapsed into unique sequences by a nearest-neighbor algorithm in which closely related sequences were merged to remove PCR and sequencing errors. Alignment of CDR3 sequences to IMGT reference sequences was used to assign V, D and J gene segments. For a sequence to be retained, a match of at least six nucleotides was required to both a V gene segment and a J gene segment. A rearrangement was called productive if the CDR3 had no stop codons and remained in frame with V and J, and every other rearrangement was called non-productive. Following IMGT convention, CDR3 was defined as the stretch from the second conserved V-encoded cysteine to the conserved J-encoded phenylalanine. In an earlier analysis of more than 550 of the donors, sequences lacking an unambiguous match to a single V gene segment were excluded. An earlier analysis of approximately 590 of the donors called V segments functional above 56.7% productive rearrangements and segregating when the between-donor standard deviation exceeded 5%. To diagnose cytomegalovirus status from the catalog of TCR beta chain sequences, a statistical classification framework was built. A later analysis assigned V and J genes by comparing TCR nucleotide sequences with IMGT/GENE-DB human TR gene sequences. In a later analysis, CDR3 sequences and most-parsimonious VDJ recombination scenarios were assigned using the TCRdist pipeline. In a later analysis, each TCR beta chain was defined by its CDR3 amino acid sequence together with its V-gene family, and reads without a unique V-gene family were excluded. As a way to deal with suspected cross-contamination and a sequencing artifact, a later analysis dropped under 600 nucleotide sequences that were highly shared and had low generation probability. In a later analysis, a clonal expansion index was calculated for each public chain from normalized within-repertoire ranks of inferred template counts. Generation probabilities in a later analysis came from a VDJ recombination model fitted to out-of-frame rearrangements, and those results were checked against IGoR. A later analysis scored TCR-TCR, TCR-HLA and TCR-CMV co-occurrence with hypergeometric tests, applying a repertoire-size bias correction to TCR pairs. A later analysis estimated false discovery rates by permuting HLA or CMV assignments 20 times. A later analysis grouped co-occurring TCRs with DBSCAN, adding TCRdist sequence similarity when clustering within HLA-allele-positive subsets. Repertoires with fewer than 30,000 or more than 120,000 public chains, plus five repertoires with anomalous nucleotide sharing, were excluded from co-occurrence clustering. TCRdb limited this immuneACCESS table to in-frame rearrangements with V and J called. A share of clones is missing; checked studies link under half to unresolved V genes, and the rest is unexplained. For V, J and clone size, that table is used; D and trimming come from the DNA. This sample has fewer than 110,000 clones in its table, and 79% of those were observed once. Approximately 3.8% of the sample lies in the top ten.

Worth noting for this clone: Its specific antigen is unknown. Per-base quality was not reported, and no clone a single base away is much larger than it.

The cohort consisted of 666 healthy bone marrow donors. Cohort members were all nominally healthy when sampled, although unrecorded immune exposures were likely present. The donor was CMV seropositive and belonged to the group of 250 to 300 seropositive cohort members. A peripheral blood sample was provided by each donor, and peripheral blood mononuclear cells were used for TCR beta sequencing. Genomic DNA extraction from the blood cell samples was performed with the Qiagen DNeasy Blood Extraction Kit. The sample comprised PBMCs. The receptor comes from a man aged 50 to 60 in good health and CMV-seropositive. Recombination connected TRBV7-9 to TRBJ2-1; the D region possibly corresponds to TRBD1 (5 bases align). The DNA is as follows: TGTGCCAGCGGACGGGCTAGGGGCTCCTACAATGAGCAGTTCTTC. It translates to CASGRARGSYNEQFF. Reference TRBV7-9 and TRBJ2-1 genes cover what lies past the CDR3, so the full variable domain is DTGVSQNPRHKITKRGQNVTFRCDPISEHNRLYWYRQTLGQGPEFLTYFQNEAQLEKSRLLSDRFSAERPKGSFSTLEIQRTEQGDSAMYLCASGRARGSYNEQFFGPGTRLTVL.